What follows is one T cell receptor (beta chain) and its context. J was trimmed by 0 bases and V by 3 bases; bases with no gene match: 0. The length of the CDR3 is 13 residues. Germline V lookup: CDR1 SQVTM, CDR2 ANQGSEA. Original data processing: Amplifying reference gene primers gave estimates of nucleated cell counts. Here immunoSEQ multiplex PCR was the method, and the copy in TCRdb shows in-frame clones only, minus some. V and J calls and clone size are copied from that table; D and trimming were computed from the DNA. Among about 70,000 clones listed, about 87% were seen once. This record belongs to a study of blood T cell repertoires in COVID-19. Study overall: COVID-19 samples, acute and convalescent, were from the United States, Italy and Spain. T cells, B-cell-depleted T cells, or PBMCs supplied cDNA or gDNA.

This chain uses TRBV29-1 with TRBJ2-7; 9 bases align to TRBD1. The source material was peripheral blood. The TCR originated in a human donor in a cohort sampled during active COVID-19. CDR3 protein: CSVETGGSYEQYF. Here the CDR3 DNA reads TGCAGCGTTGAGACAGGGGGCTCCTACGAGCAGTACTTC.